This is a list of T cell receptor beta chains from one sample in a study of blood T cell repertoires in COVID-19. Here immunoSEQ multiplex PCR was the method, and the copy in TCRdb shows in-frame clones only, minus some. The sample comprises a few hundred thousand clones, roughly 90% of which are singletons, and less than 3.5% rests with the top ten. Sequenced input: peripheral blood. The receptors here all came from a woman under 40 with COVID-19, enrolled during active disease. CDR3s include the opening cysteine and the closing phenylalanine or tryptophan. A D gene is named only where the DNA matches it firmly. Expanded clones are given a class, and other clones once, few, many or no size at all.

d_gene	v_gene	j_gene	len	abundance	CDR3aa	CDR3nt
.	TRBV12-3/TRBV12-4	TRBJ2-7	13	.	CASRRDIAYEQYF	TGTGCCAGCAGACGGGACATCGCCTACGAGCAGTACTTC
TRBD2	TRBV3-1/TRBV3-2	TRBJ2-1	16	.	CASSEARASGSNEQFF	TGTGCCAGCAGCGAAGCCCGGGCTAGCGGGAGTAATGAGCAGTTCTTC
.	TRBV4-1	TRBJ2-5	14	.	CASSHYYREETQYF	TGCGCCAGCAGCCATTATTACCGGGAAGAGACCCAGTACTTC
TRBD2	TRBV28	TRBJ2-1	15	.	CASSFGTSDSNEQFF	TGTGCCAGCAGTTTCGGGACTAGCGATAGCAATGAGCAGTTCTTC
TRBD1	TRBV7-6	TRBJ1-5	15	.	CASSPDRGQIQPQHF	TGTGCCAGCAGCCCGGACAGGGGGCAGATTCAGCCCCAGCATTTT
.	TRBV11-2	TRBJ1-1	14	.	CASSLDHWNTEAFF	TGTGCCAGCAGCTTAGATCACTGGAACACTGAAGCTTTCTTT
.	TRBV24-1	TRBJ2-5	16	.	CATSDSPGLSKETQYF	TGTGCCACCAGTGATTCGCCGGGACTTAGTAAAGAGACCCAGTACTTC
TRBD2	TRBV3-1/TRBV3-2	TRBJ2-2	16	.	CASSRGTSGNTGELFF	TGTGCCAGCAGCCGGGGGACTAGCGGTAACACCGGGGAGCTGTTTTTT
TRBD2	TRBV5-4	TRBJ2-5	17	once	CASSYLGLAGVGETQYF	TGTGCCAGCAGTTACCTGGGACTAGCGGGAGTGGGGGAGACCCAGTACTTC
TRBD1	TRBV4-2	TRBJ2-5	15	once	CASSQASGGRETQYF	TGTGCCAGCAGCCAAGCCTCAGGGGGCCGGGAGACCCAGTACTTC
.	TRBV5-4	TRBJ2-2	14	.	CASSLEPVTGELFF	TGTGCCAGCAGCTTGGAGCCCGTCACCGGGGAGCTGTTTTTT
TRBD1	TRBV5-1	TRBJ1-2	17	.	CASSLGQGPLFNYGYTF	TGCGCCAGCAGCTTGGGACAGGGGCCACTTTTCAACTATGGCTACACCTTC
TRBD1	TRBV9	TRBJ1-2	15	.	CASSVEGQGIRGYTF	TGTGCCAGCAGCGTAGAGGGACAGGGGATTCGTGGCTACACCTTC
.	TRBV11-2	TRBJ1-5	14	.	CASSLDRSNQPQHF	TGTGCCAGCAGCTTAGACCGTAGCAATCAGCCCCAGCATTTT
TRBD2	TRBV7-8	TRBJ2-5	15	.	CASSLRSGRVETQYF	TGTGCCAGCAGCTTACGTAGCGGGAGGGTTGAGACCCAGTACTTC
.	TRBV5-1	TRBJ2-2	16	.	CASSLTGGPITGELFF	TGCGCCAGCAGCTTGACGGGGGGCCCGATCACCGGGGAGCTGTTTTTT
.	TRBV5-6	TRBJ2-3	12	.	CASSLGVDTQYF	TGTGCCAGCAGCTTGGGAGTAGATACGCAGTATTTT
.	TRBV7-9	TRBJ2-3	14	.	CASSLGNPADTQYF	TGTGCCAGCAGCTTAGGAAACCCGGCAGATACGCAGTATTTT
TRBD2	TRBV19	TRBJ2-1	18	.	CASSIVLAGPGSYNEQFF	TGTGCCAGTAGTATAGTCCTAGCGGGGCCTGGCTCCTACAATGAGCAGTTCTTC
TRBD2	TRBV19	TRBJ2-3	17	once	CASSIGLAGGRTDTQYF	TGTGCCAGTAGTATAGGACTAGCGGGAGGACGCACAGATACGCAGTATTTT
.	TRBV3-1/TRBV3-2	TRBJ2-7	15	once	CASSQMRAAPYEQYF	TGTGCCAGCAGCCAAATGCGAGCGGCACCGTACGAGCAGTACTTC
.	TRBV16	TRBJ1-1	16	.	CASSDKGGAVNTEAFF	TGTGCCAGCAGCGATAAGGGGGGGGCGGTGAACACTGAAGCTTTCTTT
.	TRBV30	TRBJ1-2	12	.	CAWSAHTYGYTF	TGTGCCTGGAGTGCACATACCTATGGCTACACCTTC
.	TRBV5-4	TRBJ1-2	15	.	CASIDQVSNNYGYTF	TGTGCCAGCATCGACCAGGTTTCAAACAACTATGGCTACACCTTC
TRBD1	TRBV19	TRBJ1-4	14	once	CASGQGKTNEKLFF	TGTGCCAGCGGACAGGGGAAGACTAATGAAAAACTGTTTTTT
TRBD1	TRBV12-3/TRBV12-4	TRBJ1-3	13	.	CASSQGGPNTIYF	TGTGCCAGCAGTCAGGGGGGCCCAAACACCATATATTTT
TRBD1	TRBV6-4	TRBJ2-7	15	.	CASSVMAGGSYEQYF	TGTGCCAGCAGTGTCATGGCAGGGGGCTCCTACGAGCAGTACTTC
TRBD2	TRBV10-2	TRBJ2-2	16	.	CASSESRLAGGGELFF	TGCGCCAGCAGTGAGTCACGACTAGCGGGAGGCGGGGAGCTGTTTTTT
TRBD1	TRBV27	TRBJ2-7	14	.	CASSPTGDPYEQYF	TGTGCCAGCAGCCCGACAGGGGATCCCTACGAGCAGTACTTC
.	TRBV5-1	TRBJ1-4	15	few	CASSSYGWAGEKLFF	TGCGCCAGCAGCTCCTATGGATGGGCGGGTGAAAAACTGTTTTTT
TRBD1	TRBV11-2	TRBJ1-4	16	.	CASSLNPGGAREKLFF	TGTGCCAGCAGCTTAAACCCAGGGGGCGCTAGGGAAAAACTGTTTTTT
.	TRBV3-1/TRBV3-2	TRBJ1-5	14	.	CASSQREGYQPQHF	TGTGCCAGCAGCCAACGGGAGGGGTATCAGCCCCAGCATTTT
TRBD2	TRBV30	TRBJ2-3	15	.	CAWSVLLAGADTQYF	TGTGCCTGGAGTGTACTTCTAGCGGGGGCAGATACGCAGTATTTT
TRBD1	TRBV7-6	TRBJ2-7	15	.	CASSLAGQGTYEQYF	TGTGCCAGCAGCTTAGCGGGACAGGGGACCTACGAGCAGTACTTC
.	TRBV6-2/TRBV6-3	TRBJ1-1	14	.	CASSFQGHETEAFF	TGTGCCAGCAGTTTCCAGGGGCATGAGACTGAAGCTTTCTTT
TRBD1	TRBV5-4	TRBJ2-7	15	.	CASSLGARGRNEQYF	TGTGCCAGCAGCTTGGGAGCCAGGGGGCGCAACGAGCAGTACTTC
.	TRBV7-2	TRBJ1-3	14	.	CASSTANSGNTIYF	TGTGCCAGCTCCACAGCAAATTCTGGAAACACCATATATTTT
.	TRBV15	TRBJ2-1	15	.	CATSRRAPPYNEQFF	TGTGCCACCAGCAGGAGGGCTCCCCCCTACAATGAGCAGTTCTTC
TRBD2	TRBV10-2	TRBJ2-1	16	.	CASKKNSGSSYNEQFF	TGCGCCAGCAAAAAGAATAGCGGGAGCTCCTACAATGAGCAGTTCTTC
TRBD2	TRBV27	TRBJ2-3	16	.	CASSPSLATSTDTQYF	TGTGCCAGCAGTCCCTCACTAGCGACTAGCACAGATACGCAGTATTTT
.	TRBV5-1	TRBJ1-2	15	once	CASSLWRDEDYGYTF	TGCGCCAGCAGCTTGTGGAGGGATGAGGACTATGGCTACACCTTC
TRBD2	TRBV30	TRBJ2-5	17	.	CAWSDPPGLAYQETQYF	TGTGCCTGGAGCGACCCCCCGGGACTAGCGTACCAAGAGACCCAGTACTTC
TRBD1	TRBV5-8	TRBJ1-1	14	few	CASSFRGANTEAFF	TGTGCCAGCAGCTTCAGGGGGGCGAACACTGAAGCTTTCTTT
.	TRBV9	TRBJ2-7	13	.	CASSVVSGREQYF	TGTGCCAGCAGCGTAGTATCAGGGCGCGAGCAGTACTTC
.	TRBV24-1	TRBJ1-5	13	.	CATSDLPDQPQHF	TGTGCCACCAGTGATTTGCCGGATCAGCCCCAGCATTTT
.	TRBV19	TRBJ1-5	14	.	CASSTGIDGMPQHF	TGTGCCAGTAGTACGGGGATCGATGGTATGCCCCAGCATTTT
.	TRBV18	TRBJ1-2	13	.	CASSPDSKYGYTF	TGTGCCAGCTCACCAGACAGCAAATATGGCTACACCTTC
TRBD1	TRBV2	TRBJ1-1	13	.	CASSSDRGERAFF	TGTGCCAGCAGTTCCGACAGGGGTGAAAGGGCTTTCTTT
TRBD2	TRBV11-2	TRBJ2-7	16	.	CASSFQLAGEGREQYF	TGTGCCAGCAGCTTCCAACTAGCGGGAGAGGGTAGAGAGCAGTACTTC
.	TRBV7-9	TRBJ1-1	15	.	CASSLRQAVNTEAFF	TGTGCCAGCAGCTTACGGCAGGCCGTGAACACTGAAGCTTTCTTT
.	TRBV5-1	TRBJ2-2	15	.	CASSLGQENTGELFF	TGCGCCAGCAGCTTGGGACAGGAAAACACCGGGGAGCTGTTTTTT
TRBD1	TRBV11-2	TRBJ2-1	15	.	CASSLVQGAWNEQFF	TGTGCCAGCAGCTTAGTGCAGGGGGCTTGGAATGAGCAGTTCTTC
.	TRBV30	TRBJ1-2	14	.	CAWASGRAVSGYTF	TGTGCCTGGGCCTCCGGGAGAGCCGTTTCGGGCTACACCTTC
TRBD1	TRBV6-5	TRBJ1-1	14	.	CASIDRGRNTEAFF	TGTGCCAGCATCGACAGGGGTCGGAACACTGAAGCTTTCTTT
TRBD2	TRBV2	TRBJ2-1	18	.	CATLTLSPGLAGGNEQFF	TGTGCCACCTTAACCCTCTCACCGGGACTAGCGGGAGGTAATGAGCAGTTCTTC
TRBD1	TRBV7-9	TRBJ2-3	17	once	CASSPSRTGNIPDTQYF	TGTGCCAGCAGCCCCTCGAGGACAGGGAATATTCCAGATACGCAGTATTTT
.	TRBV29-1	TRBJ2-1	13	.	CSGGLFSYNEQFF	TGCAGCGGTGGACTATTTTCCTACAATGAGCAGTTCTTC